These 18 T cell receptor beta chains originate from one sample sequenced in a study of cytomegalovirus exposure and HLA in healthy donors. Primers for the PCR totalled 60 Vbeta and 13 Jbeta. Profiling relied on immunoSEQ multiplex PCR, and the TCRdb table lists in-frame clones only, not all of them. The sample records hundreds of thousands of clones, approximately 90% being singletons. The sequencing input was PBMCs. These receptors all come from a woman between 18 and 29 years old in good health and CMV-seronegative.

A word on this clone: At one end the junction does not follow the germline gene, possibly because of a read error. The CDR3 region is CASSLGLATSIYNEQFF. The CDR3 DNA reads as TGTGCTAGCAGCTTAGGACTAGCAACCTCAATCTACAATGAGCAGTTCTTC. The chain is built from TRBV7-7 and TRBJ2-1, with 8 bases that match TRBD2. The CDR3 has 17 residues. Germline V lookup: CDR1 SSHAT, CDR2 FNYEAQ (reference sequence).

The rearrangement joins TRBV19 to TRBJ1-1; TRBD1 might be the D (5 bases). CDR1 and CDR2 (germline): LNHDA, SQIVND (reference sequence). This CDR3 spans 16 amino acids. V dropped 3 bases and J dropped 3 bases, with 17 bases sitting between them. The CDR3 protein is CASSMYAGGGDTEAFF. CDR3 in DNA: TGTGCCAGTAGTATGTATGCCGGGGGTGGGGACACTGAAGCTTTCTTT.

This sequence joins TRBV5-6 and TRBJ2-7; D uncertain. The CDR3 is 14 amino acids. Germline loops: CDR1 SGHDT, CDR2 YYEEEE. V lost 0 bases to trimming and J lost 6 bases, with 13 bases between them. The DNA of the CDR3 is TGTGCCAGCAGCTTGGTCCCTACCTCCCTCGAGCAGTACTTC. Translation: CASSLVPTSLEQYF.

This chain uses TRBV11-2 with TRBJ2-7, with 7 bases aligning to TRBD1. The CDR3 has 15 amino acids. The V segment lost 4 bases and the J segment 4 bases; nucleotides outside the gene matches: 10. Per germline, CDR1 SGHAT and CDR2 FQNNGV. The CDR3 here is CASSSRQGIYYEQYF. CDR3 in DNA: TGTGCCAGCAGCTCGCGACAGGGAATCTATTACGAGCAGTACTTC.

The chain carries TRBV10-1 and TRBJ2-5; 10 nucleotides agree with TRBD2. The J segment lost 4 bases and the V segment lost 4 bases, leaving 6 bases of the junction unmatched. The CDR3 runs 15 residues. Germline-derived CDR1 and CDR2 are WNHNN and SYGVQD (reference sequence). The CDR3 is CASSVSSGGAETQYF. CDR3 coding DNA: TGCGCCAGCAGTGTCTCAAGCGGGGGGGCAGAGACCCAGTACTTC.

The V call is TRBV19, the J call TRBJ1-5; possibly TRBD1 for D (5 bases). The CDR3 length is 16 residues. The V gene lost 7 bases and the J gene lost 2 bases, with 18 bases spanning the gap. CDR1 is LNHDA, CDR2 SQIVND, per germline (reference sequence). The CDR3 sequence: CASTYASGSGNQPQHF. For the CDR3, the DNA is TGTGCCAGTACCTACGCATCAGGGTCGGGCAATCAGCCCCAGCATTTT.

This clone appeared once. The genes are TRBV2 and TRBJ1-1, with TRBD1 matching 8 bases. There are 12 residues in the CDR3. Germline V gives CDR1 SNHLY, CDR2 FYNNEI. V gave up 7 bases and J gave up 11 bases; unmatched junction bases: 9. CDR3 coding DNA: TGTGCCAGCACCTCCAGGGGGCGGGGGGCTTTCTTT. It specifies CASTSRGRGAFF.

On this clone itself: The sample holds other DNA sequences that translate to the same CDR3. V usage is TRBV6-5 and J usage is TRBJ1-1, with D possibly being TRBD1 (5 bases). Looked up from germline, CDR1 is MNHEY and CDR2 is SVGAGI. The CDR3 contains 12 residues. V lost 6 bases and J 6 bases, leaving 11 bases between the germline ends. The CDR3, as DNA: TGTGCCAGCAGCGCAGGGTTCTCTGAAGCTTTCTTT. Encoded protein: CASSAGFSEAFF.

The V call is TRBV7-8, the J call TRBJ1-3; D gene ambiguous. Germline loops: CDR1 SGHVS, CDR2 FQNEAQ. The V end lost 1 base, the J end lost 3 bases, and 10 bases lay between the germline ends. This CDR3 spans 15 amino acids. The CDR3 DNA is TGTGCCAGCAGCTTAGACCCGCTCTATGGAAACACCATATATTTT. It codes for CASSLDPLYGNTIYF.

The rearrangement joins TRBV5-8 to TRBJ1-2; a possible D gene is TRBD1 (5 bases). This CDR3 region has 14 residues. Germline CDR1 and CDR2: SGHTS and YDEGEE. V was trimmed by 4 bases and J by 2 bases, leaving 12 bases between them. CDR3 residues: CASSIRQSNYGYTF. Written as DNA, the CDR3 is TGTGCCAGCAGCATCCGACAGAGCAACTATGGCTACACCTTC.

The chain uses TRBV2 and TRBJ1-2, with D uncertain. The CDR3 covers 13 residues. Trimming pared 8 bases from V and 3 bases from J, leaving 13 bases between. Germline V gene data show CDR1 as SNHLY and CDR2 as FYNNEI. As DNA, the CDR3 is TGTGCCAGCCTGGAGGAGCAAGACTATGGCTACACCTTC. Translation: CASLEEQDYGYTF.

This clone was found a few times. The chain recombines TRBV4-2 with TRBJ2-3; 11 bases map to TRBD1. In germline, CDR1 is LGHNA, CDR2 YNFKEQ. The CDR3 consists of 16 residues. Trimming cost V 3 bases and J 1 base; bases outside gene matches: 3. This CDR3 is CASSQGQGGGTDTQYF. The CDR3 DNA reads TGTGCCAGCAGCCAGGGACAGGGGGGGGGCACAGATACGCAGTATTTT.

The chain uses TRBV19 and TRBJ1-5, with 8 bases identical to TRBD1. Germline V gives CDR1 LNHDA, CDR2 SQIVND (reference sequence). The CDR3 spans 15 residues. After removal of 7 bases from V and 0 bases from J, the junction contained 5 bases not matched to a gene. CDR3 DNA sequence: TGTGCCAGTATCCGGGACAGGTATAGCAATCAGCCCCAGCATTTT. It encodes CASIRDRYSNQPQHF.

The genes are TRBV29-1 and TRBJ2-2; perhaps TRBD1 as D (6 bases). The CDR3 is 14 residues long. Germline CDR1 is SQVTM and CDR2 is ANQGSEA. Trimming took 4 bases from V and 0 from J, leaving 9 bases between them. CDR3 sequence reads: CSVGRTANTGELFF. The DNA of the CDR3 is TGCAGCGTTGGGAGGACAGCGAACACCGGGGAGCTGTTTTTT.

V usage is TRBV18 and J usage is TRBJ1-2; tentatively, D is TRBD1 (6 bases). Trimming left V 3 bases short and J 4 bases short, with 12 bases between. The CDR3 loop spans 14 amino acids. The germline V gene encodes CDR1 KGHSH and CDR2 LQKENI. As DNA, the CDR3 is TGTGCCAGCTCACCTTCAGGGGTAGGCTATGGCTACACCTTC. Protein product: CASSPSGVGYGYTF.

V usage is TRBV2 and J usage is TRBJ2-3; possible D gene TRBD2, 7 bases. Germline V gene lookup returns CDR1 SNHLY and CDR2 FYNNEI. The CDR3 covers 18 residues. V was trimmed by 6 bases and J by 0 bases, leaving 22 bases between them. CDR3 region: CASRRGASGTTSTDTQYF. The CDR3 DNA reads TGTGCCAGCAGGAGGGGGGCATCCGGGACTACCAGCACAGATACGCAGTATTTT.

CDR3 protein: CASSLSFKGLEKGGYTF. CDR3 bases: TGTGCCAGCAGTTTATCTTTTAAAGGGCTAGAAAAGGGGGGCTACACCTTC. The rearrangement links TRBV28 to TRBJ1-2; the D gene is possibly TRBD1 (5 bases). Germline lookup yields CDR1 MDHEN and CDR2 SYDVKM. The CDR3 runs to 17 residues. The V and J ends lost 1 base and 8 bases respectively, with 23 bases between them.

This chain connects TRBV6-1 to TRBJ1-5; D gene ambiguous. Germline CDR1 is MNHNS and CDR2 is SASEGT. The CDR3 spans 15 residues. V was trimmed by 6 bases and J by 0 bases, leaving 12 bases between them. The CDR3 protein is CASRVTADSNQPQHF. The CDR3 DNA follows: TGTGCCAGCAGGGTAACAGCAGATAGCAATCAGCCCCAGCATTTT.